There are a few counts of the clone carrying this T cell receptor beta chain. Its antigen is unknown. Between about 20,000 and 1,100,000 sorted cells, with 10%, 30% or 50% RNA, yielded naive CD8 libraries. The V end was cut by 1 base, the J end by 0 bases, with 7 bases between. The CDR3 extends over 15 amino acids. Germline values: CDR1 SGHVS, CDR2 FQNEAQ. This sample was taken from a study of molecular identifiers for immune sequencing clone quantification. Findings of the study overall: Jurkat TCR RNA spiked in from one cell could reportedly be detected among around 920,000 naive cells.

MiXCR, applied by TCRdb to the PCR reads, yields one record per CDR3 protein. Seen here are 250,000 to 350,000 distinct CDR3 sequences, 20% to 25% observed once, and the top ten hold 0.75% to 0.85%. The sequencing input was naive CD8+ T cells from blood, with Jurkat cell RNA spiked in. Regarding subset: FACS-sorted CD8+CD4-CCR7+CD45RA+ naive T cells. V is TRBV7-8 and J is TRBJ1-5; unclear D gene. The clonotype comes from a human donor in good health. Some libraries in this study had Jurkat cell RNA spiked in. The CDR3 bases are TGTGCCAGCAGCTTAGGCAGAGATAGCAATCAGCCCCAGCATTTT. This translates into CASSLGRDSNQPQHF.